This TCR beta chain was sequenced during a study of regulatory T cells in long-lasting Graves disease. Findings of the study overall: Segments TRBV28, TRBJ1-2 and TRBJ2-5 showed preferential usage in persistent disease.

iRepertoire HTBI primers and Arm-PCR of CDR3 regions built TCR beta libraries. Via MiXCR, TCRdb re-called the multiplex PCR reads, giving one row per CDR3 protein. Among 250,000 or so distinct CDR3 sequences listed, about 19% were seen once. Per germline, CDR1 KGHSH and CDR2 LQKENI. CDR3 length equals 13 residues. Trimming removed 6 bases from V and 6 bases from J, with 15 bases in between. This clonotype was detected many times. What it recognizes is unknown. The time point: newly diagnosed GD, antithyroid drugs for less than 3 months. PBMCs were the source of the RNA used for TCR sequencing. The sequence came from a female donor with Graves disease. The genes are TRBV18 and TRBJ2-7, with a possible D match to TRBD2 (6 bases). The sequences come from peripheral blood mononuclear cells (PBMCs), collected at new diagnosis, from a patient treated with antithyroid drugs. This CDR3 is CASSARGGSEQYF. CDR3 nucleotides: TGTGCCAGCTCGGCTAGGGGAGGTAGCGAGCAGTACTTC.